This TCR beta chain derives from a study of blood T cell repertoires in COVID-19. Turning to the study itself: There were acute and convalescent COVID-19 samples, and they came from the United States, Italy and Spain. The analysed material was cDNA or gDNA that came from T cells, B-cell-depleted T cells, or PBMCs.

Source study methods: Counts of nucleated cells, estimated from reference gene primer amplification, were obtained. Method: immunoSEQ multiplex PCR; TCRdb's copy keeps in-frame clones and lacks some. D and trimming were read from the DNA, whereas the V and J calls and clone size are those reported in that table. The sample has fewer than 250,000 clones, 84% seen once; the top ten hold less than 7%. Recovered Cohort 3 donors showed two negative PCRs, clearance, or symptom resolution. There are 14 residues in the CDR3. V lost 7 bases and J 0 bases, leaving 10 bases between the germline ends. Germline assignment: CDR1 MNHEY and CDR2 SVGAGI.

The sample was PBMCs or T cells enriched from blood (not recorded which). The clonotype was recovered from a woman in her thirties or forties who had recovered from COVID-19. V usage is TRBV6-5 and J usage is TRBJ1-3; D might be TRBD1 (6 bases). CDR3 nucleotides: TGTGCCAGCAAGCAGGGGACCTCTGGAAACACCATATATTTT. Its translation: CASKQGTSGNTIYF.